The clone carrying this T cell receptor (beta chain) was observed a few times. The Seattle patients, enrolled during active infection, were followed longitudinally. This entry is derived from a study of blood T cell repertoires in COVID-19. On the study more broadly: Acute and convalescent COVID-19 samples came from the United States, Italy and Spain.

CDR1 is GTSNPN, CDR2 SVGIG, per germline (reference sequence). V was clipped by 5 bases and J by 3 bases, with 11 bases between them. The length of the CDR3 is 13 residues. Using immunoSEQ multiplex PCR, the repertoire was profiled, and TCRdb retains in-frame clones only, with some absent. Altogether about 38,000 clones are present, approximately 81% being singletons, with the ten largest covering 1.5% to 2%. The sequence was obtained from a man aged 55 to 70 with COVID-19, enrolled during active disease. The chain joins TRBV30 to TRBJ1-5; no clear D gene. Sequenced input: peripheral blood. CDR3 nucleotide sequence: TGTGCCTGGGGTTGGCAGGACAATCAGCCCCAGCATTTT. Translation gives CAWGWQDNQPQHF.